This T cell receptor beta chain is drawn from a study of Graves' ophthalmopathy and Graves' hyperthyroidism. Scientists amplified the TCR beta CDR3 regions from RNA transcripts. The first-round RT-PCR employed HTBI primers together with the Qiagen OneStep RT-PCR kit. A multiplex PCR was then performed as the second round. TCRdb ran MiXCR on the multiplex PCR reads and lists one entry per CDR3 protein. The sample has approximately 160,000 distinct CDR3 sequences, approximately 40% seen once; the top ten hold approximately 8.9%. This clonotype was seen only a few times. The V end was cut by 4 bases, the J end by 0 bases, with 6 bases between. Germline V gene lookup returns CDR1 SGHDN and CDR2 FVKESK. The CDR3 length is 13 residues.

This chain connects TRBV14 to TRBJ1-1; D is undetermined. This clonotype was obtained from a young man with Graves' ophthalmopathy. Sequenced sample: peripheral blood. In nucleotides, the CDR3 is TGTGCCAGCAGCCTCCAGTTGAACACTGAAGCTTTCTTT. Its translation is CASSLQLNTEAFF.